One sample yielded the 8 T cell receptor beta chains listed below, sequenced in a study of blood T cell repertoires in COVID-19. The protocol was immunoSEQ multiplex PCR, while the TCRdb copy is restricted to in-frame clones and leaves out a portion. The profile shows more than 350,000 clones, around 91% of them singletons. The source material was PBMCs or T cells enriched from blood (not recorded which). Receptors were obtained from a man aged 18 to 30 who had recovered from COVID-19.

This chain uses TRBV7-9 with TRBJ1-2; D is perhaps TRBD1 (6 bases). Germline V CDR1 and CDR2: SEHNR, FQNEAQ (reference sequence). CDR3 length: 13 residues. V dropped 2 bases and J dropped 5 bases, with 9 bases sitting between them. This chain's CDR3 is CASSLQGGYGYTF. CDR3 coding DNA: TGTGCCAGCAGCTTACAAGGGGGATATGGCTACACCTTC.

Of note for this clone: At one end the junction does not follow the germline gene, possibly because of a read error. The J gene is TRBJ1-1, the V gene TRBV2; tentatively, D is TRBD1 (6 bases). This CDR3 is built from 14 residues. CDR1 and CDR2 (germline): SNHLY, FYNNEI. In DNA, the CDR3 is TGTGCCAGCAGCGAAGGACAGATGAACACTGAAGCTTTCTTT. Translation gives CASSEGQMNTEAFF.

Regarding this clone: Mismatch with germline at one junction end may stem from a read error. The chain employs TRBV4-3 and TRBJ1-5, with 9 bases fitting TRBD1. The CDR3 totals 18 residues. Germline V CDR1 and CDR2: LGHNA, YSLEER. In nucleotides, the CDR3 is TGCACCAGCAGCCAAGATGTTTTACAGGGGGCCCTCAATCAGCCCCAGCATTTT. This encodes CTSSQDVLQGALNQPQHF.

The J gene is TRBJ1-2, the V gene TRBV4-3, with D tentatively TRBD1 (5 bases). Trimming removed 1 base at V and 8 bases at J, with 14 bases between. CDR1 and CDR2 from the germline V gene are LGHNA and YSLEER. This CDR3 is 14 amino acids long. In nucleotides, the CDR3 is TGCGCCAGCAGCCAAGTGGGAGGGCAGGGAGGCTACACCTTC. It translates to CASSQVGGQGGYTF.

In its sample, this clone was seen once. The V gene is TRBV27, the J gene TRBJ2-3; tentative D call: TRBD2 (6 bases). Germline V gives CDR1 MNHEY, CDR2 SMNVEV (reference sequence). This CDR3 has 13 residues. Trimming stripped 6 bases from V and 2 bases from J, with 9 bases between. The CDR3 bases are TGTGCCAGCAGAGGGACTGCCACAGATACGCAGTATTTT. Its protein is CASRGTATDTQYF.

The chain links TRBV19 to TRBJ2-7; TRBD1 matches at 10 bases. Per germline, CDR1 LNHDA and CDR2 SQIVND (reference sequence). Trimming cost V 4 bases and J 5 bases; bases outside gene matches: 5. The CDR3 contains 14 residues. CDR3 region: CASSTRQGADEQYF. In DNA, the CDR3 is TGTGCCAGTAGTACTCGACAGGGGGCTGACGAGCAGTACTTC.

The genes are TRBV28 and TRBJ2-1; 10 bases are a match to TRBD2. Germline lookup yields CDR1 MDHEN and CDR2 SYDVKM. After removal of 2 bases from V and 6 bases from J, the junction contained 10 bases not matched to a gene. The CDR3 is 17 residues long. The CDR3 region has the DNA TGTGCCAGCAGTTTAGGGTCTAGCGGGAGAGCAGGCAATGAGCAGTTCTTC. Translation: CASSLGSSGRAGNEQFF. Supplemented by reference TRBV28 and TRBJ2-1, the full variable domain reads DVKVTQSSRYLVKRTGEKVFLECVQDMDHENMFWYRQDPGLGLRLIYFSYDVKMKEKGDIPEGYSVSREKKERFSLILESASTNQTSMYLCASSLGSSGRAGNEQFFGPGTRLTVL.

The count of this clone is one. The V call is TRBV2, the J call TRBJ2-7, with unresolved D. The CDR3 has 12 amino acids. CDR1 is SNHLY and CDR2 is FYNNEI in the germline V gene. Trimming took off 5 bases at V and 5 bases at J, with 10 bases between the two ends. For the CDR3, the DNA is TGTGCCAGCAGTAGAGACATCCACGAGCAGTACTTC. The encoded protein is CASSRDIHEQYF. Drawing the rest from reference TRBV2 and TRBJ2-7, the complete variable domain is EPEVTQTPSHQVTQMGQEVILRCVPISNHLYFYWYRQILGQKVEFLVSFYNNEISEKSEIFDDQFSVERPDGSNFTLKIRSTKLEDSAMYFCASSRDIHEQYFGPGTRLTVT.